A single sample gave rise to the 21 T cell receptor beta chains below, sequenced in a study of human T cells and chemical hapten exposure. Time point in this sample: pre-sensitization, week 0. Treatment in this sample: therapeutic diphenylcyclopropenone sensitization with weekly scalp DPC. Using its own MiXCR run on the RACE reads, TCRdb lists one record per CDR3 protein. The top ten clones hold just over 2.5% of a sample with more than 300,000 distinct CDR3 sequences, 5.1% of them seen once. The source material was whole blood, sampled in connection with sensitization to the hapten diphenylcyclopropenone (DPC). The receptors here all came from a woman aged 45-65 years with alopecia areata. Some clones in this sample may be carry-over from other donors' samples.

This clonotype was counted a few times. This chain links TRBV5-1 with TRBJ2-5; 10 nucleotides agree with TRBD2. With V trimmed by 10 bases and J by 3 bases, 6 bases remained unmatched. There are 13 residues in the CDR3. CDR1 and CDR2 (germline): SGHRS, YFSETQ. This CDR3 is CARPGTSEETQYF. For the CDR3, the DNA is TGCGCCCGCCCTGGGACTAGCGAAGAGACCCAGTACTTC.

This clonotype has at least ten counts. The J gene is TRBJ2-7, the V gene TRBV27; 7 bases match TRBD2. The germline CDR1 and CDR2 sequences are MNHEY and SMNVEV (reference sequence). Trimming removed 6 bases from V and 0 bases from J; junction bases left unmatched: 11. The CDR3 length is 16 residues. This CDR3 reads CASSNLGLADSYEQYF. Here the CDR3 DNA reads TGTGCCAGCAGCAACCTTGGGCTAGCGGACTCCTACGAGCAGTACTTC.

In its sample, this clonotype was seen a few times. J is TRBJ2-7 and V is TRBV7-8, with 8 nucleotides matching TRBD1. CDR3 length: 12 residues. The germline V gene encodes CDR1 SGHVS and CDR2 FQNEAQ. V gave up 6 bases and J gave up 7 bases; unmatched junction bases: 5. DNA for the CDR3: TGTGCCAGCAGATCACAGGGGGGAGAGCAGTACTTC. This translates into CASRSQGGEQYF. Together with reference TRBV7-8 and TRBJ2-7, the CDR3 gives the full variable domain: GAGVSQSPRYKVAKRGQDVALRCDPISGHVSLFWYQQALGQGPEFLTYFQNEAQLDKSGLPSDRFFAERPEGSVSTLKIQRTQQEDSAVYLCASRSQGGEQYFGPGTRLTVT.

A few counts support this clonotype. The chain carries TRBV6-2 or TRBV6-3 and TRBJ1-1; TRBD1 matches 7 bases. After removal of 5 bases from V and 10 bases from J, the junction contained 4 bases not matched to a gene. Germline CDR1 and CDR2: MNHEY and SVGEGT. The CDR3 is 11 residues long. This CDR3 reads CASSQTGRAFF. The CDR3 DNA is TGTGCCAGCAGTCAGACAGGGCGAGCTTTCTTT.

J is TRBJ2-3 and V is TRBV6-1, with 10 bases identical to TRBD1. The CDR3 spans 14 residues. CDR1 is MNHNS, CDR2 SASEGT, per germline. J lost 4 bases, V lost 6 bases, and 4 bases had no gene match. The CDR3 coding sequence is TGTGCCAGCAGGTTGGACAGGGGGGCAGATACGCAGTATTTT. Protein sequence: CASRLDRGADTQYF.

This clonotype was seen only a few times. The chain links TRBV5-1 to TRBJ2-7; D unresolved. V lost 1 base to trimming and J lost 5 bases, with 16 bases between them. CDR1 SGHRS and CDR2 YFSETQ come from the germline V gene. This CDR3 is 15 amino acids long. The CDR3 region has the DNA TGCGCCAGCAGCTTGATTAGTTCCAGCTACAACGAGCAGTACTTC. Its translation: CASSLISSSYNEQYF. The entire variable domain, with the rest obtained from reference TRBV5-1 and TRBJ2-7, is as follows: KAGVTQTPRYLIKTRGQQVTLSCSPISGHRSVSWYQQTPGQGLQFLFEYFSETQRNKGNFPGRFSGRQFSNSRSEMNVSTLELGDSALYLCASSLISSSYNEQYFGPGTRLTVT.

Many counts were recorded for this clonotype. The chain's CDR3 is CASSSGITDTQYF. The CDR3 DNA reads TGTGCCAGCAGTTCAGGGATCACAGATACGCAGTATTTT. V and J are TRBV7-8 and TRBJ2-3; D is perhaps TRBD1 (5 bases). The CDR3 is 13 residues long. Germline V lookup: CDR1 SGHVS, CDR2 FQNEAQ. The V gene lost 6 bases and the J gene lost 2 bases, with 9 bases spanning the gap.

The J gene is TRBJ1-1, the V gene TRBV5-1; maybe TRBD1 (5 bases). Germline CDR1 is SGHRS and CDR2 is YFSETQ. The CDR3 runs to 14 residues. The V end lost 3 bases, the J end lost 4 bases, and 13 bases lay between the germline ends. CDR3 sequence reads: CASSSDSQVTEAFF. The CDR3 region has the DNA TGCGCCAGCAGCTCTGACAGCCAAGTCACTGAAGCTTTCTTT.

A few counts support this clonotype. The CDR3 sequence: CASSFEGAAATDTQYF. CDR3 coding DNA: TGCGCCAGCAGCTTCGAGGGCGCGGCCGCGACAGATACGCAGTATTTT. The chain employs TRBV5-1 and TRBJ2-3, with D possibly matching TRBD2 (5 bases). This CDR3 has 16 residues. Germline values: CDR1 SGHRS, CDR2 YFSETQ. V lost 2 bases and J 3 bases, leaving 16 bases between the germline ends.

This chain connects TRBV30 to TRBJ2-7; TRBD2 aligns across 10 bases. Trimming took 5 bases from V and 1 from J; bases not matched to a gene: 5. Germline assignment: CDR1 GTSNPN and CDR2 SVGIG (reference sequence). CDR3 size: 14 residues. CDR3 in DNA: TGTGCCTGGCGCCTAGCGGGAGTGTCCTACGAGCAGTACTTC. It codes for CAWRLAGVSYEQYF.

The chain links TRBV3-1 to TRBJ1-1; D unresolved. The germline CDR1 and CDR2 sequences are LGHDT and YNNKEL (reference sequence). CDR3 length: 15 amino acids. V dropped 1 base and J dropped 0 bases, with 9 bases sitting between them. For the CDR3, the DNA is TGTGCCAGCAGCCAAGGCACTCTGCTGAACACTGAAGCTTTCTTT. It codes for CASSQGTLLNTEAFF. Combining the CDR3 with reference TRBV3-1 and TRBJ1-1 gives the whole variable domain DTAVSQTPKYLVTQMGNDKSIKCEQNLGHDTMYWYKQDSKKFLKIMFSYNNKELIINETVPNRFSPKSPDKAHLNLHINSLELGDSAVYFCASSQGTLLNTEAFFGQGTRLTVV.

This clonotype occurred a few times. CDR3 amino acids: CASSLRGGYNEQFF. The CDR3 DNA reads as TGTGCCAGCTCACTCCGGGGGGGGTACAATGAGCAGTTCTTC. This chain joins TRBV18 and TRBJ2-1, with 8 bases identical to TRBD2. Germline values: CDR1 KGHSH, CDR2 LQKENI. The CDR3 consists of 14 residues. V gave up 4 bases and J gave up 4 bases; unmatched junction bases: 3.

A few counts support this clonotype. V and J are TRBV11-2 and TRBJ2-1; the D gene is possibly TRBD1 (5 bases). The CDR3 runs to 15 residues. Germline CDR1 SGHAT, CDR2 FQNNGV. V dropped 5 bases and J dropped 4 bases, with 15 bases sitting between them. CDR3 residues: CASSPDFQGYNEQFF. The DNA for the CDR3 is TGTGCCAGCAGCCCCGATTTTCAGGGTTACAATGAGCAGTTCTTC.

This clonotype came up many times. The gene calls are TRBV6-2 or TRBV6-3 and TRBJ1-5; 11 bases are shared with TRBD1. Trimming at V came to 4 bases and at J to 5 bases, leaving 1 base not matched to a gene. CDR1 and CDR2 from the germline V gene are MNHEY and SVGEGT. The length of the CDR3 is 14 residues. CDR3: CASSWGQGDQPQHF. The CDR3 nucleotides are TGTGCCAGCAGTTGGGGACAGGGGGATCAGCCCCAGCATTTT.

This clonotype was counted at least ten times. The V gene is TRBV12-3 or TRBV12-4, the J gene TRBJ1-2, with unresolved D. V was shortened by 6 bases and J by 6 bases, with 5 bases between the two germline ends. The CDR3 contains 10 residues. The CDR3 reads CASSRNGYTF. The CDR3 DNA reads as TGTGCCAGCAGCCGGAATGGCTACACCTTC.

The sample holds a few counts of this clonotype. The chain uses TRBV7-2 and TRBJ2-4; 7 positions match TRBD2. CDR3 length equals 18 residues. Germline CDR1 reads SGHTA; CDR2 reads FQGNSA. V lost 5 bases and J lost 1; bases outside the gene matches: 14. Here the CDR3 DNA reads TGTGCCAGCAGCATGCAGTGGGGGGGAGAAGGTGCCAAAAACATTCAGTACTTC. Translating gives CASSMQWGGEGAKNIQYF.

In the case of this clonotype: One junction end disagrees with the germline gene, perhaps due to a read error. The J gene is TRBJ2-5, the V gene TRBV11-2; D possibly corresponds to TRBD2 (6 bases). This CDR3 comprises 15 residues. Germline V gene lookup returns CDR1 SGHAT and CDR2 FQNNGV. This CDR3 reads CASSLEGLSGETQYF. CDR3 nucleotide sequence: TGTGCCAGCAGCCTAGAGGGACTCTCCGGAGAGACCCAGTACTTC.

V gene TRBV20-1 combines with J gene TRBJ1-4; possibly TRBD1 for D (6 bases). Trimming removed 3 bases from V and 2 bases from J, with 13 bases in between. CDR1 DFQATT and CDR2 SNEGSKA come from the germline V gene (reference sequence). The CDR3 totals 15 residues. CDR3 in amino acids: CSASDRRSTNEKLFF. DNA of the CDR3: TGCAGTGCTAGCGACAGGAGGTCTACTAATGAAAAACTGTTTTTT.

This clonotype showed up many times. The rearrangement uses TRBV4-1 and TRBJ1-5, with TRBD1 matching over 7 bases. Trimming removed 3 bases from V and 7 bases from J; junction bases left unmatched: 9. This CDR3 has 15 amino acids. Germline loops: CDR1 MGHRA, CDR2 YSYEKL. As DNA, the CDR3 is TGCGCCAGCAGCCAGGGGCAGGGGGTTGGACAGCCCCAGCATTTT. Protein: CASSQGQGVGQPQHF.

This clonotype turned up a few times. This chain uses TRBV7-9 with TRBJ1-5, with 9 nucleotides matching TRBD1. V trimming: 1 base; J trimming: 7 bases; junction bases outside the gene matches: 8. CDR3 length: 16 amino acids. Germline lookup yields CDR1 SEHNR and CDR2 FQNEAQ (reference sequence). This CDR3 is CASSLVRQGEVQPQHF. The DNA for the CDR3 is TGTGCCAGCAGCTTAGTAAGACAGGGGGAGGTGCAGCCCCAGCATTTT. Full variable domain (rest looked up from reference TRBV7-9 and TRBJ1-5): DTGVSQNPRHKITKRGQNVTFRCDPISEHNRLYWYRQTLGQGPEFLTYFQNEAQLEKSRLLSDRFSAERPKGSFSTLEIQRTEQGDSAMYLCASSLVRQGEVQPQHFGDGTRLSIL.

The CDR3 sequence is CASSEGWGSTDTQYF. The CDR3 coding sequence is TGTGCCAGCAGTGAAGGGTGGGGGAGCACAGATACGCAGTATTTT. V is TRBV6-1 and J is TRBJ2-3; D might be TRBD1 or TRBD2, each matching 5 bases. The germline gives CDR1 MNHNS, CDR2 SASEGT. V dropped 1 base and J dropped 0 bases, with 8 bases sitting between them. This CDR3 has 15 amino acids.